The 24 T cell receptor beta chains below were found in one sample sequenced in a study of cytomegalovirus exposure and HLA in healthy donors. Primers included in the PCR were 60 Vbeta and 13 Jbeta primers. Method: immunoSEQ multiplex PCR; TCRdb's copy keeps in-frame clones and lacks some. This sample yields about 81,000 clones, of which approximately 90% are seen a single time; about 2.5% belongs to the top ten. The specimen was PBMCs. These TCRs come from a man aged 18-30 years in good health and CMV-seronegative.

The chain has TRBV25-1 and TRBJ2-3; weak D call: TRBD2 (5 bases). This CDR3 spans 16 amino acids. Trimming removed 3 bases at V and 0 bases at J, with 13 bases between. Germline V gives CDR1 MGHDK, CDR2 SYGVNS. DNA for the CDR3: TGTGCCAGCAGTGAGCGAAAAGCGGATAGCACAGATACGCAGTATTTT. This encodes CASSERKADSTDTQYF. Filled out from reference TRBV25-1 and TRBJ2-3, the complete variable domain reads EADIYQTPRYLVIGTGKKITLECSQTMGHDKMYWYQQDPGMELHLIHYSYGVNSTEKGDLSSESTVSRIRTEHFPLTLESARPSHTSQYLCASSERKADSTDTQYFGPGTRLTVL.

The chain recombines TRBV28 with TRBJ2-7; perhaps TRBD1 as D (6 bases). Per the germline V gene, CDR1 is MDHEN and CDR2 is SYDVKM. CDR3 length equals 15 residues. Trimming took 7 bases from V and 2 from J, leaving 18 bases between them. The CDR3 here is CASTPTGTLTYEQYF. The CDR3 region has the DNA TGTGCCAGCACCCCAACCGGGACACTCACCTACGAGCAGTACTTC. Full variable domain (missing parts from reference TRBV28 and TRBJ2-7): DVKVTQSSRYLVKRTGEKVFLECVQDMDHENMFWYRQDPGLGLRLIYFSYDVKMKEKGDIPEGYSVSREKKERFSLILESASTNQTSMYLCASTPTGTLTYEQYFGPGTRLTVT.

The CDR3 DNA sequence: TGTGCCAGCAGTGACCCCGCAGGGAGGTCTGACCGCCCCCAGCATTTT. Amino acid sequence: CASSDPAGRSDRPQHF. The chain recombines TRBV6-1 with TRBJ1-5; weak D call: TRBD1 (5 bases). Trimming left V 3 bases short and J 10 bases short, with 22 bases between. This CDR3 has 16 residues. Per germline, CDR1 MNHNS and CDR2 SASEGT.

This clone was seen just once. This chain links TRBV4-1 with TRBJ2-7, with TRBD1 matching over 7 bases. The CDR3 has 18 amino acids. J gave up 2 bases and V 0 bases, and 13 bases lay outside the gene matches. Germline V CDR1 and CDR2: MGHRA, YSYEKL. The CDR3 protein is CASSQDKPGTVRAYEQYF. The CDR3 DNA reads TGCGCCAGCAGCCAAGATAAGCCGGGGACAGTCAGGGCCTACGAGCAGTACTTC.

This chain connects TRBV21-1 to TRBJ2-7; the table assigns TRBD2, which was not confirmed against the DNA. TRBV21-1 is tagged as a pseudogene. The CDR3 extends over 16 amino acids. CDR3 sequence reads: CASSKARSLGVDEQYF. The CDR3 DNA sequence: TGTGCCAGCAGCAAAGCGCGATCCCTCGGTGTGGACGAGCAGTACTTC.

This clone appeared a few times. V usage is TRBV6-6 and J usage is TRBJ1-3; 7 bases agree with TRBD1. The CDR3 consists of 15 residues. V lost 2 bases and J lost 2; bases outside the gene matches: 3. In germline, CDR1 is MNHNY, CDR2 SVGAGI (reference sequence). CDR3 region: CASSYERGPGNTIYF. CDR3 nucleotide sequence: TGTGCCAGCAGTTACGAGAGGGGGCCTGGAAACACCATATATTTT.

The J gene is TRBJ2-5, the V gene TRBV7-2, with TRBD1 matching 10 bases. After removal of 5 bases from V and 4 bases from J, the junction contained 4 bases not matched to a gene. The CDR3 contains 14 residues. Germline assignment: CDR1 SGHTA and CDR2 FQGNSA. The CDR3 region is CASSKDRGGETQYF. Here the CDR3 DNA reads TGTGCCAGCAGCAAGGACAGGGGGGGAGAGACCCAGTACTTC.

The rearrangement joins TRBV15 to TRBJ2-1; TRBD1 might be the D (6 bases). Germline V gives CDR1 LNHNV, CDR2 YYDKDF (reference sequence). The germline V and J ends were trimmed by 5 bases and 1 base, with 12 bases remaining between them. This CDR3 is built from 15 residues. CDR3 region: CATSAQGGSYNEQFF. The CDR3 DNA reads TGTGCCACCAGCGCCCAAGGGGGTTCCTACAATGAGCAGTTCTTC.

J is TRBJ1-2 and V is TRBV6-5; D perhaps matches TRBD1 (6 bases). The V gene lost 6 bases and the J gene lost 4 bases, with 18 bases spanning the gap. CDR3 size: 15 residues. Germline loops: CDR1 MNHEY, CDR2 SVGAGI. The CDR3 region is CASSSLGAGIYGYTF. The DNA of the CDR3 is TGTGCCAGCAGCTCCCTGGGGGCAGGGATCTATGGCTACACCTTC.

The chain uses TRBV15 and TRBJ2-5; D is unresolved. V was cut by 3 bases and J by 0 bases, with 8 bases left in between. Germline assignment: CDR1 LNHNV and CDR2 YYDKDF (reference sequence). The CDR3 sequence is 14 residues long. In DNA form, the CDR3 reads TGTGCCACCAGCAGTCCGCGGTACCAAGAGACCCAGTACTTC. Translating gives CATSSPRYQETQYF.

The chain carries TRBV6-1 and TRBJ2-1, with D maybe TRBD2 (5 bases). CDR3 length: 18 residues. CDR1 and CDR2 (germline): MNHNS, SASEGT. The V gene lost 2 bases and the J gene lost 3 bases, with 20 bases spanning the gap. The CDR3 sequence: CASSETPRGRVLYNEQFF. The CDR3 DNA is TGTGCCAGCAGTGAAACGCCACGGGGTAGGGTCCTCTACAATGAGCAGTTCTTC.

V and J are TRBV5-1 and TRBJ2-7; D is uncertain. Trimming removed 4 bases from V and 5 bases from J, with 13 bases in between. This CDR3 has 13 amino acids. CDR1 is SGHRS, CDR2 YFSETQ, per germline. In DNA, the CDR3 is TGCGCCAGCAGCCTGGGTGCTAGGAACGAGCAGTACTTC. Translating gives CASSLGARNEQYF.

The genes are TRBV11-2 and TRBJ1-3; D not certain. The CDR3 loop spans 14 amino acids. The germline gives CDR1 SGHAT, CDR2 FQNNGV. Trimming left V 5 bases short and J 3 bases short, with 11 bases between. The CDR3 sequence: CASSQLSYGNTIYF. In nucleotides, the CDR3 is TGTGCCAGCAGCCAACTGAGTTATGGAAACACCATATATTTT.

This chain connects TRBV6-4 to TRBJ2-3, with TRBD2 matching 8 bases. The germline V gene has CDR1 MRHNA and CDR2 SNTAGT. J gave up 2 bases and V 1 base, and 2 bases lay outside the gene matches. CDR3 length: 15 residues. CDR3 loop: CASSDFSGDTDTQYF. DNA for the CDR3: TGTGCCAGCAGTGACTTTAGCGGGGACACAGATACGCAGTATTTT.

This clone has only one observation. The V gene is TRBV18, the J gene TRBJ1-1; 10 bases match TRBD1. CDR1 is KGHSH, CDR2 LQKENI, per germline. The CDR3 has 16 residues. V lost 6 bases and J lost 4; bases outside the gene matches: 11. CDR3: CASSPGTGEWSTEAFF. The CDR3 DNA sequence: TGTGCCAGCTCCCCTGGGACAGGGGAATGGTCCACTGAAGCTTTCTTT.

The rearrangement links TRBV14 to TRBJ1-1; TRBD1 matches 12 bases. The germline V gene has CDR1 SGHDN and CDR2 FVKESK. The ends lost 4 bases at V and 3 bases at J; junction bases unmatched: 15. This CDR3 contains 19 residues. CDR3 amino acids: CASSLHRPGTGGGDTEAFF. CDR3 coding DNA: TGTGCCAGCAGCCTACACCGTCCCGGGACAGGGGGCGGTGACACTGAAGCTTTCTTT. Drawing the rest from reference TRBV14 and TRBJ1-1, the complete variable domain is EAGVTQFPSHSVIEKGQTVTLRCDPISGHDNLYWYRRVMGKEIKFLLHFVKESKQDESGMPNNRFLAERTGGTYSTLKVQPAELEDSGVYFCASSLHRPGTGGGDTEAFFGQGTRLTVV.

The J gene is TRBJ1-2, the V gene TRBV7-9, with D maybe TRBD1 (6 bases). Germline V gene sequence: CDR1 SEHNR, CDR2 FQNEAQ (reference sequence). Between the trimmed V and J ends, which lost 2 bases and 5 bases, there was a span of 15 bases. This CDR3 region has 15 residues. The chain's CDR3 is CASSLIVRTVYGYTF. The CDR3 nucleotides are TGTGCCAGCAGCTTAATAGTCCGGACAGTTTATGGCTACACCTTC.

The chain has TRBV5-1 and TRBJ2-1, with 10 bases aligning to TRBD2. The CDR3 spans 13 residues. V gave up 4 bases and J gave up 8 bases; unmatched junction bases: 3. The germline CDR1 and CDR2 sequences are SGHRS and YFSETQ. Here the CDR3 DNA reads TGCGCCAGCAGCCGCCTAGCGGGAGATGAGCAGTTCTTC. This sequence encodes CASSRLAGDEQFF.

This chain uses TRBV5-6 with TRBJ2-2, with 8 bases identical to TRBD1. Germline V lookup: CDR1 SGHDT, CDR2 YYEEEE. J gave up 5 bases and V 3 bases, and 3 bases lay outside the gene matches. CDR3 length: 14 amino acids. This CDR3 is CASSSRTGTGELFF. Written as DNA, the CDR3 is TGTGCCAGCAGCTCTCGGACAGGGACCGGGGAGCTGTTTTTT.

The J gene is TRBJ2-5, the V gene TRBV19, with D perhaps TRBD2 (5 bases). CDR3 length: 16 amino acids. Germline-derived CDR1 and CDR2 are LNHDA and SQIVND (reference sequence). The V end lost 5 bases, the J end lost 4 bases, and 20 bases lay between the germline ends. The CDR3 region has the DNA TGTGCCAGTAGTTTAGGACTGCAACGGCTCGGAGAGACCCAGTACTTC. This sequence encodes CASSLGLQRLGETQYF.

V and J are TRBV11-2 and TRBJ2-7, with a tentative D call TRBD1 (5 bases). Trimming left V 0 bases short and J 6 bases short, with 9 bases between. The CDR3 is 13 amino acids. Germline V gene lookup returns CDR1 SGHAT and CDR2 FQNNGV. CDR3 loop: CASSLDAGFEQYF. In DNA, the CDR3 is TGTGCCAGCAGCTTAGATGCAGGGTTCGAGCAGTACTTC.

This rearrangement joins TRBV9 to TRBJ1-1; TRBD1 matches at 9 bases. The CDR3 totals 18 residues. CDR1 and CDR2 (germline): SGDLS, YYNGEE. J gave up 1 base and V 3 bases, and 13 bases lay outside the gene matches. CDR3 in DNA: TGTGCCAGCAGCGCTTTGATTACACCGGGACAGGGGAACACTGAAGCTTTCTTT. Its translation is CASSALITPGQGNTEAFF.

V and J are TRBV15 and TRBJ2-3; the match to TRBD1 covers 9 bases. CDR1 is LNHNV and CDR2 is YYDKDF in the germline V gene (reference sequence). This CDR3 is 19 amino acids long. The V segment lost 3 bases and the J segment 5 bases; nucleotides outside the gene matches: 18. The CDR3 loop reads CATSSPTPALQGAEDTQYF. CDR3 nucleotides: TGTGCCACCAGCAGCCCCACCCCCGCTTTACAGGGGGCTGAAGATACGCAGTATTTT.

This chain links TRBV7-2 with TRBJ1-5; 9 bases fit TRBD1. The CDR3 length is 17 residues. V was pared by 1 base and J by 8 bases, with 12 bases of the junction left unmatched. Germline CDR1 reads SGHTA; CDR2 reads FQGNSA. The CDR3 protein is CASSLGLGRQGGKPQHF. The CDR3 coding sequence is TGTGCCAGCAGCTTAGGATTGGGGCGACAGGGGGGTAAGCCCCAGCATTTT.